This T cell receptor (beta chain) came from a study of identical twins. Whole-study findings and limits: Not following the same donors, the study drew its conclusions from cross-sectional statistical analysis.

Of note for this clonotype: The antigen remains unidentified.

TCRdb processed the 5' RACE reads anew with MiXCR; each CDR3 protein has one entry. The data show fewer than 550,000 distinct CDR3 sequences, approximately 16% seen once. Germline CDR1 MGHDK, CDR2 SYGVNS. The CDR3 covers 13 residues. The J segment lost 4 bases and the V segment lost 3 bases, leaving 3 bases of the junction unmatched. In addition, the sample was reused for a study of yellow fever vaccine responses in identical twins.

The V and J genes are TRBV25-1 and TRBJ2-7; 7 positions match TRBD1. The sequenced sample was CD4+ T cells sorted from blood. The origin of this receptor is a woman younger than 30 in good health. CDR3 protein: CASSEDRSYEQYF. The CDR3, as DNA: TGTGCCAGCAGTGAGGACAGGTCTTACGAGCAGTACTTC.